Each of the 27 T cell receptor beta chains below was sequenced from the same sample in a study of spatial heterogeneity in lung cancer. Each CDR3 protein is one row after TCRdb ran MiXCR on the 5' RACE reads. The sample consists of approximately 40,000 distinct CDR3 sequences, about 7.2% of them appearing once. Time point noted: sample taken at primary tumor resection. Material: PBMCs, obtained at surgery. These receptors were obtained from a female donor with early-stage non-small cell lung cancer.

The chain combines TRBV20-1 with TRBJ2-5, with D tentatively TRBD2 (5 bases). Germline V gives CDR1 DFQATT, CDR2 SNEGSKA (reference sequence). The ends were cut back, 1 base at V and 5 bases at J, with 11 bases in the middle. The CDR3 contains 13 residues. The CDR3: CSARGSGYETQYF. CDR3 sequence (DNA): TGCAGTGCTAGAGGTTCGGGGTACGAGACCCAGTACTTC.

This clonotype turned up a few times. The rearrangement uses TRBV20-1 and TRBJ2-4; a possible D gene is TRBD2 (5 bases). CDR1 DFQATT and CDR2 SNEGSKA come from the germline V gene (reference sequence). The CDR3 runs 13 residues. V gave up 6 bases and J gave up 2 bases, with 11 bases separating them. CDR3 sequence (DNA): TGCAGTGCCACGGACGGGACCAAAAACATTCAGTACTTC. Translated: CSATDGTKNIQYF.

This clonotype was recorded at least ten times. This rearrangement joins TRBV4-3 to TRBJ2-7; D ambiguous. Germline lookup yields CDR1 LGHNA and CDR2 YSLEER. This CDR3 has 14 amino acids. With 4 bases removed from V and 0 bases from J, the gap between germline ends came to 10 bases. The CDR3 DNA is TGCGCCAGCAGCCTACGGACGTTCTCCTACGAGCAGTACTTC. Residues: CASSLRTFSYEQYF.

This clonotype was counted ten times or more. The chain couples TRBV6-5 to TRBJ1-1; D uncertain. CDR3 length: 14 residues. From germline, CDR1 is MNHEY and CDR2 SVGAGI. The V and J ends lost 3 bases and 5 bases respectively, with 13 bases between them. DNA of the CDR3: TGTGCCAGCAGTTATGGAGGTGATTTGACTGAAGCTTTCTTT. Protein product: CASSYGGDLTEAFF.

The chain couples TRBV29-1 to TRBJ1-2; D perhaps matches TRBD1 (5 bases). V was trimmed by 6 bases and J by 5 bases, leaving 13 bases between them. Germline CDR1 and CDR2: SQVTM and ANQGSEA. This CDR3 comprises 12 residues. CDR3 in DNA: TGCAGCGTACGAGGGGAGGGTTATGGCTACACCTTC. Its protein product is CSVRGEGYGYTF.

This clonotype was recorded a few times. The V and J genes are TRBV24-1 and TRBJ2-7; no reliable D call. Germline V gene sequence: CDR1 KGHDR, CDR2 SFDVKD. Trimming cost V 9 bases and J 3 bases, with 14 bases left between them. The CDR3 covers 13 residues. The CDR3 DNA reads as TGTGCCACCTTCGAACCCACAAACTACGAGCAGTACTTC. This codes for CATFEPTNYEQYF.

The chain recombines TRBV25-1 with TRBJ2-7; no firm D call. V shed 1 base and J shed 2 bases, with 3 bases lying between them. The CDR3 sequence is 12 residues long. Germline CDR1 MGHDK, CDR2 SYGVNS. CDR3 sequence (DNA): TGTGCCAGCAGTGAATCTCCCTACGAGCAGTACTTC. The encoded protein is CASSESPYEQYF.

This clonotype was counted a few times. The chain is built from TRBV2 and TRBJ2-3; 13 nucleotides agree with TRBD2. Trimming took 8 bases from V and 0 from J; bases not matched to a gene: 8. Germline-derived CDR1 and CDR2 are SNHLY and FYNNEI. The CDR3 is made up of 17 amino acids. This chain's CDR3 is CASVGLAGATSTDTQYF. In DNA form, the CDR3 reads TGTGCCAGCGTTGGACTAGCGGGGGCTACTAGCACAGATACGCAGTATTTT.

This clonotype was picked up a small number of times. The gene calls are TRBV7-9 and TRBJ1-1; D gene unclear. Trimming left V 3 bases short and J 3 bases short, with 5 bases between. The CDR3 extends over 12 amino acids. CDR1 is SEHNR and CDR2 is FQNEAQ in the germline V gene (reference sequence). CDR3 sequence (DNA): TGTGCCAGCAGCTTCTCGGACACTGAAGCTTTCTTT. It translates to CASSFSDTEAFF.

This clonotype has a count of ten or more. CDR3 nucleotides: TGCAGTGCTAGCAGGACAGCCCCCCCTGAGCAGTTCTTC. This sequence encodes CSASRTAPPEQFF. V is TRBV20-1 and J is TRBJ2-1; tentatively, D is TRBD1 (6 bases). Germline V CDR1 and CDR2: DFQATT, SNEGSKA (reference sequence). The V gene lost 3 bases and the J gene lost 9 bases, with 15 bases spanning the gap. The CDR3 sequence is 13 residues long.

The chain combines TRBV5-6 with TRBJ2-1; 12 nucleotides match TRBD2. The CDR3 loop spans 15 amino acids. The junction had 8 bases not matched to a gene; V was cut back by 6 bases and J by 7 bases. The germline V gene encodes CDR1 SGHDT and CDR2 YYEEEE. The CDR3 nucleotides read TGTGCCAGCACCATACTAGCGGGGGGACGTAATGAGCAGTTCTTC. Its translation: CASTILAGGRNEQFF.

This clonotype was seen many times. The chain employs TRBV7-8 and TRBJ1-2; 8 bases are a match to TRBD1. The V segment lost 5 bases and the J segment 0 bases; nucleotides outside the gene matches: 5. Germline V gene data show CDR1 as SGHVS and CDR2 as FQNEAQ. The CDR3 is made up of 15 amino acids. The CDR3 sequence is CASSAYRGANYGYTF. CDR3 DNA sequence: TGTGCCAGCAGCGCATACAGGGGGGCTAACTATGGCTACACCTTC.

This chain uses TRBV5-1 with TRBJ1-1; maybe TRBD1 (5 bases). V dropped 0 bases and J dropped 4 bases, with 10 bases sitting between them. The CDR3 totals 14 residues. Germline V CDR1 and CDR2: SGHRS, YFSETQ. The chain's CDR3 is CASSLEGRVTEAFF. For the CDR3, the DNA is TGCGCCAGCAGCTTGGAGGGGAGGGTCACTGAAGCTTTCTTT.

The rearrangement uses TRBV12-3 or TRBV12-4 and TRBJ1-4; TRBD1 matches 9 bases. V trimming: 4 bases; J trimming: 5 bases; junction bases outside the gene matches: 11. The CDR3 runs 17 residues. DNA for the CDR3: TGTGCCAGCAGTTCCGAGGGAGCGGACAGGGGAAATGAAAAACTGTTTTTT. It translates to CASSSEGADRGNEKLFF.

This clonotype was counted between two and nine times. V gene TRBV7-9 combines with J gene TRBJ1-5, with 7 bases fitting TRBD1. Looked up from germline, CDR1 is SEHNR and CDR2 is FQNEAQ (reference sequence). The CDR3 runs to 16 residues. V lost 5 bases to trimming and J lost 2 bases; unmatched junction nucleotides: 9. The chain's CDR3 is CASSPNGQAGNQPQHF. The CDR3 nucleotides are TGTGCCAGCAGCCCAAACGGACAGGCTGGCAATCAGCCCCAGCATTTT.

The chain has TRBV9 and TRBJ2-2, with 8 bases that match TRBD1. V lost 1 base to trimming and J lost 4 bases; unmatched junction nucleotides: 6. The CDR3 has 16 amino acids. CDR1 and CDR2 (germline): SGDLS, YYNGEE. The CDR3 DNA reads as TGTGCCAGCAGCGTACTCGGGACAGGCGGCACCGGGGAGCTGTTTTTT. This gives the protein CASSVLGTGGTGELFF.

Many counts were recorded for this clonotype. J is TRBJ2-1 and V is TRBV7-2, with D perhaps being TRBD1 or TRBD2 (5 bases each). Germline V gene lookup returns CDR1 SGHTA and CDR2 FQGNSA. Trimming took off 2 bases at V and 8 bases at J, with 16 bases between the two ends. The CDR3 is made up of 15 amino acids. DNA for the CDR3: TGTGCCAGCAGCTTATCCGGGACCAACCACGATGAGCAGTTCTTC. Translating it yields CASSLSGTNHDEQFF.

This clonotype appeared many times. The chain recombines TRBV28 with TRBJ2-3, with 8 positions matching TRBD1. The CDR3 extends over 17 amino acids. Germline lookup yields CDR1 MDHEN and CDR2 SYDVKM. Germline trimming cut 4 bases from V and 6 bases from J; bases unmatched to any gene: 15. The CDR3 DNA follows: TGTGCCAGCAGTTCCCCGTCCTCGACAGGGGTGGTCGATACGCAGTATTTT. As protein: CASSSPSSTGVVDTQYF.

This clonotype was recorded at least ten times. The chain carries TRBV4-1 and TRBJ1-3, with D tentatively TRBD1 (6 bases). The CDR3 spans 15 residues. Germline CDR1 MGHRA, CDR2 YSYEKL. Trimming took off 5 bases at V and 2 bases at J, with 13 bases between the two ends. CDR3 DNA: TGCGCCAGCAGCGCACCAGGGGCGCCTGGAAACACCATATATTTT. This gives the protein CASSAPGAPGNTIYF.

This clonotype has at least ten counts. This chain joins TRBV19 and TRBJ2-5; the D is unclear. Germline V gene data show CDR1 as LNHDA and CDR2 as SQIVND (reference sequence). V was cut by 6 bases and J by 1 base, with 9 bases left in between. This CDR3 spans 13 amino acids. CDR3 DNA: TGTGCCAGTAGCGGAAGTGCCCAAGAGACCCAGTACTTC. Its translation is CASSGSAQETQYF.

This clonotype has a count of ten or more. The chain joins TRBV5-1 to TRBJ2-5, with D possibly matching TRBD1 (6 bases). Trimming pared 4 bases from V and 2 bases from J, leaving 9 bases between. From germline, CDR1 is SGHRS and CDR2 YFSETQ. The CDR3 runs 13 residues. The CDR3 protein is CASSQQGQETQYF. CDR3 DNA: TGCGCCAGCAGCCAGCAGGGGCAAGAGACCCAGTACTTC.

The sample holds a few counts of this clonotype. The chain employs TRBV4-1 and TRBJ2-1, with D possibly being TRBD1 (6 bases). V dropped 2 bases and J dropped 7 bases, with 12 bases sitting between them. This CDR3 spans 14 amino acids. Germline lookup yields CDR1 MGHRA and CDR2 YSYEKL. The CDR3 coding sequence is TGCGCCAGCAGCCAACACCTAACAGGGAATGAGCAGTTCTTC. This encodes CASSQHLTGNEQFF.

This clonotype was detected only a few times. This sequence joins TRBV2 and TRBJ2-7, with D perhaps TRBD1 or TRBD2 (6 bases each). V was clipped by 8 bases and J by 4 bases, with 15 bases between them. Germline loops: CDR1 SNHLY, CDR2 FYNNEI. The length of the CDR3 is 13 residues. CDR3 protein: CASGGTLNYEQYF. CDR3 nucleotides: TGTGCCAGCGGAGGGACACTTAATTACGAGCAGTACTTC. Using reference TRBV2 and TRBJ2-7 for the parts outside the CDR3, the full variable domain is EPEVTQTPSHQVTQMGQEVILRCVPISNHLYFYWYRQILGQKVEFLVSFYNNEISEKSEIFDDQFSVERPDGSNFTLKIRSTKLEDSAMYFCASGGTLNYEQYFGPGTRLTVT.

This clonotype was seen at least ten times. The chain has TRBV29-1 and TRBJ2-1; D unclear. The V end lost 4 bases, the J end lost 0 bases, and 10 bases lay between the germline ends. Germline V gene sequence: CDR1 SQVTM, CDR2 ANQGSEA. The CDR3 is made up of 14 amino acids. Here the CDR3 reads CSVVPQSSYNEQFF. Written as DNA, the CDR3 is TGCAGCGTTGTACCTCAGAGCTCCTACAATGAGCAGTTCTTC.

Ten or more counts support this clonotype. CDR3 protein: CASSHRGQGGQPQHF. CDR3 DNA: TGTGCCAGCAGCCACAGGGGACAGGGGGGCCAGCCCCAGCATTTT. The gene calls are TRBV6-5 and TRBJ1-5, with 11 positions matching TRBD1. The V gene end was trimmed by 6 bases and the J gene end by 7 bases; junction bases not matched to a gene: 8. The CDR3 length is 15 residues. Germline V lookup: CDR1 MNHEY, CDR2 SVGAGI.

The table lists this clonotype with many counts. This chain uses TRBV7-9 with TRBJ2-7; TRBD1 matches 7 bases. The CDR3 consists of 14 residues. With V trimmed by 4 bases and J by 2 bases, 5 bases remained unmatched. Germline V gene lookup returns CDR1 SEHNR and CDR2 FQNEAQ (reference sequence). The CDR3 reads CASSSGQVTYEQYF. The CDR3 DNA reads as TGTGCCAGCAGCTCCGGACAGGTTACCTACGAGCAGTACTTC.

At least ten counts were recorded for this clonotype. The chain combines TRBV7-8 with TRBJ2-3; D is possibly TRBD2 (6 bases). Trimming pared 4 bases from V and 0 bases from J, leaving 11 bases between. Looked up from germline, CDR1 is SGHVS and CDR2 is FQNEAQ. This CDR3 is built from 15 residues. Here the CDR3 reads CASSSLAGSTDTQYF. CDR3 nucleotide sequence: TGTGCCAGCAGCTCACTAGCCGGTAGCACAGATACGCAGTATTTT.